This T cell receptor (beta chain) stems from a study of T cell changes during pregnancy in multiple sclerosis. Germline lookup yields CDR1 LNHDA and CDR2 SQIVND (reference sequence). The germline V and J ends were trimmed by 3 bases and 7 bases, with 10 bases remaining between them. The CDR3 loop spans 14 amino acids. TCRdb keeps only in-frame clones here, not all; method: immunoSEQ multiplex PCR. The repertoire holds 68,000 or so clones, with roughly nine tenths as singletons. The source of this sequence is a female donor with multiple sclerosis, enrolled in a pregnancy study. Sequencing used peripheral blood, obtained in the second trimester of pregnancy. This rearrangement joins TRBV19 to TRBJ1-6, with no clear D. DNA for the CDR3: TGTGCCAGTAGTATGGGCCCCCAGAATTCACCCCTCCACTTT. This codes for CASSMGPQNSPLHF.